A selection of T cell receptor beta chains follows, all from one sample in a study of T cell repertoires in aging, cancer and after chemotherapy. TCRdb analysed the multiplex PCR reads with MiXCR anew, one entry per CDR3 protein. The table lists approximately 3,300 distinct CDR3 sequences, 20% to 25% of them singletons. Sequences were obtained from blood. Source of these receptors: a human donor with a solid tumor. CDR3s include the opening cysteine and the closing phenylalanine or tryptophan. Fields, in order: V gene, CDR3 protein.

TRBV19	CASSISGGAGGYTF
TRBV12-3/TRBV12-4	CASSITGRGAGELFF
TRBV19	CATSLVDNEQFF
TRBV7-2	CATSSGGPETQYF
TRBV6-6	CASSSQGAYNEQFF
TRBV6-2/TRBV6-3	CASSFTTEGEQYF
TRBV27	CASSSVPDRGYEQFF
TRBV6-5	CASRSPGGQGSKANVLTF
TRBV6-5	CASRRLAGGETQYF
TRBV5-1	CASSPSTGADYGYTF
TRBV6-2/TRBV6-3	CASSYQIYEQYF
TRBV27	CASSFLQVGNTEAFF
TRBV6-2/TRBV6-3	CASSYGPLIEEKLFF
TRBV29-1	CSVQVDTYGYTF
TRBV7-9	CASSSRGQNEQFF
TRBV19	CASSILGIGSNQPQHF
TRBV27	CASSGAGRGNTDTQYF
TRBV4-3	CASSQGRDSLYEQYF
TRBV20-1	CSAPGPQSPYNEQFF
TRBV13	CASSSLVGPGQGDEQYF
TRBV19	CASSIIRDGSSNYGYTF
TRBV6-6	CASSYDGNQPQHF
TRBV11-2	CASSSIVGAELLYLNTGELFF
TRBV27	CASSHTLAAYSYEQYF
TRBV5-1	CARSSTGGAWGTDTQYF
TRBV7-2	CASSLVGTGGAGETQYF
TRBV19	CASSRGGTGTVNEQFF
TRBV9	CASSVTTGDSSSGANVLTF
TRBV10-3	CAISENLPGGKENEQFF
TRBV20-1	CSASGQGPTYSNQPQHF
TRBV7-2	CASSGGLGSSYEQYF
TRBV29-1	CSVIPDRVPFHGYTF
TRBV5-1	CASSLSRVSGYTF
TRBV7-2	CASSYDRLGHGYTF
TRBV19	CASSIGTGKGNSPLHF
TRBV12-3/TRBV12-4	CASSSPGGGPGELFF
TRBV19	CASSMSGQQNEKLFF
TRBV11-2	CASSFASWDEQFF
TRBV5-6	CASSSANQPQHF
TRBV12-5	CASGVQGNTEAFF
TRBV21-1	CASSKGQVGNSGNTIYF
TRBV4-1	CASSQGQGPAFF
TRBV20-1	CSASTGDTGELFF
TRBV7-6	CASSFGQETQYF
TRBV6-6	CASSRSYEQYF
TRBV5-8	CASSFAGSSSDTQYF
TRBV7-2	CASSPGLAGNNEQFF
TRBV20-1	CSAKDREEAFF
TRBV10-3	CAIGEPGLAGAPDTQYF
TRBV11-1	CASSPSRDEGFGSPLHF
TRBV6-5	CASSDREETQYF
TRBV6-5	CASSYSELAGTEQFF
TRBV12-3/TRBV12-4	CASSPDRGTNNEQFF
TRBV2	CASSASGAGELFF
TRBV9	CASSVAGNGNTIYF
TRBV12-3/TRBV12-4	CASGNTQYF
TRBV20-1	CSAHSPRQGLGYGYTF
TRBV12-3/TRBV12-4	CASSFLGEQFF
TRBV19	CASSDSGEPSYEQYF